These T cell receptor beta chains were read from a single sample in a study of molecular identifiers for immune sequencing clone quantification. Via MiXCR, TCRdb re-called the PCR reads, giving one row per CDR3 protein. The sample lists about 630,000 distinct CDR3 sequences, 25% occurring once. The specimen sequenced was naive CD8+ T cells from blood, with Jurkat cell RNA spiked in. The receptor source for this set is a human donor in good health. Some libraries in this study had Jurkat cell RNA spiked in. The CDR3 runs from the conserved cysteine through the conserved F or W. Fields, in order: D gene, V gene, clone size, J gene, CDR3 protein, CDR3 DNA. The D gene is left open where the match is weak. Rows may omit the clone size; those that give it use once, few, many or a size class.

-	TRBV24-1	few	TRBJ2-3	CATSDFKDSQDTDTQYF	TGTGCCACCAGTGATTTTAAGGACAGCCAGGACACAGATACGCAGTATTTT
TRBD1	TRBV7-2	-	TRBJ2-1	CASSQGAAYNEQFF	TGTGCCAGCAGCCAGGGGGCGGCCTACAATGAGCAGTTCTTC
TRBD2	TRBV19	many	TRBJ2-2	CASSLGTSGYTGELFF	TGTGCCAGTAGTCTGGGGACTAGCGGTTACACCGGGGAGCTGTTTTTT
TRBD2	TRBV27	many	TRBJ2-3	CATRLAGSTDTQYF	TGTGCCACCAGACTAGCGGGTAGCACAGATACGCAGTATTTT
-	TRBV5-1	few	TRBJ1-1	CASSRVGVDAFF	TGCGCCAGCAGCAGGGTGGGAGTTGACGCTTTCTTT
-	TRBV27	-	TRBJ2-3	CASSFTAAITDTQYF	TGTGCCAGCAGTTTTACTGCGGCTATCACAGATACGCAGTATTTT
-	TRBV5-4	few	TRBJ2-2	CASTSLGANTGELFF	TGTGCCAGCACCTCTTTGGGGGCGAACACCGGGGAGCTGTTTTTT
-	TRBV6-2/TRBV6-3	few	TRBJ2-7	CASSAETWGREYEQYF	TGTGCCAGCAGTGCCGAGACCTGGGGCAGAGAGTACGAGCAGTACTTC
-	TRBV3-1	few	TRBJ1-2	CASSQTGTSYGYTF	TGTGCCAGCAGCCAAACCGGGACATCCTATGGCTACACCTTC
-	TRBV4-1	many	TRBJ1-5	CASSQAFGTGNQPQHF	TGCGCCAGCAGCCAGGCCTTTGGGACGGGGAATCAGCCCCAGCATTTT
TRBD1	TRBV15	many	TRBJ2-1	CATIGGLRNEQFF	TGTGCCACCATAGGGGGCCTCAGGAATGAGCAGTTCTTC
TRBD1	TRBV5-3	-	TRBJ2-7	CASSFPDRAYEQYF	TGTGCCAGCAGCTTCCCGGACAGGGCTTACGAGCAGTACTTC
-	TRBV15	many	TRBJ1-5	CATSGSLGSSNQPQHF	TGTGCCACCAGCGGCTCCCTGGGCAGTAGCAATCAGCCCCAGCATTTT
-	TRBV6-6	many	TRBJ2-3	CASSQTRAGPGTDTQYF	TGTGCCAGCAGTCAAACAAGGGCGGGGCCCGGCACAGATACGCAGTATTTT
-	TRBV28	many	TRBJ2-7	CASSFPGGAPQYF	TGTGCCAGCAGTTTCCCTGGAGGGGCACCCCAATACTTC
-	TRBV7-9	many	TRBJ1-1	CASSLAQGVGTEAFF	TGTGCCAGCAGCTTAGCGCAAGGGGTTGGCACTGAAGCTTTCTTT
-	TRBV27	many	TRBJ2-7	CASSLTGLSSYEQYF	TGTGCCAGCAGTCTCACAGGGCTAAGCTCCTACGAGCAGTACTTC
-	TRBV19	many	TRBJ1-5	CASAVYGNQPQHF	TGTGCCAGTGCGGTGTACGGCAATCAGCCCCAGCATTTT
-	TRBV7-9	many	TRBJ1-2	CASSTTAGANYGYTF	TGTGCCAGCAGCACGACAGCAGGCGCTAACTATGGCTACACCTTC
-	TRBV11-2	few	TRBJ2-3	CASSGERDFRTDTQYF	TGTGCCAGCAGCGGCGAACGGGACTTCCGCACAGATACGCAGTATTTT
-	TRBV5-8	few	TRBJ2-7	CASSLEEDYEQYF	TGTGCCAGCAGCTTGGAGGAGGACTACGAGCAGTACTTC
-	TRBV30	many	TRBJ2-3	CAWNRGTADTQYF	TGTGCCTGGAATAGGGGCACAGCAGATACGCAGTATTTT
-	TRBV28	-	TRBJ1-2	CASSLLVPSSTNYGYTF	TGTGCCAGCAGTTTATTAGTCCCATCCAGCACTAACTATGGCTACACCTTC
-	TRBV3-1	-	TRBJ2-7	CASSPRYGYEQYF	TGTGCCAGCAGCCCTCGTTACGGCTACGAGCAGTACTTC